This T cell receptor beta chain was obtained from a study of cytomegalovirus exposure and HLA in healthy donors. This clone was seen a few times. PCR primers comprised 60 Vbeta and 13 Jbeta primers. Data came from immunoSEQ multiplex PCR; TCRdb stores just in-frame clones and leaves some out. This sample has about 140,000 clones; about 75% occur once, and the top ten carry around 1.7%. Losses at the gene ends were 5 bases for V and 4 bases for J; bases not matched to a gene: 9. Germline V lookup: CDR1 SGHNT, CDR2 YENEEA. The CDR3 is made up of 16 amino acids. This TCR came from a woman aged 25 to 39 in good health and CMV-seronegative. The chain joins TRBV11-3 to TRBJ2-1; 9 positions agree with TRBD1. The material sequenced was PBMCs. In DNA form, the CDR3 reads TGTGCCAGCAGCAGGTCTAAGGGGACAGGGTACAATGAGCAGTTCTTC. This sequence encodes CASSRSKGTGYNEQFF.